These T cell receptor beta chains were read from a single sample in a study of T cells in localized non-small cell lung cancer. Libraries were prepared by immunoSEQ multiplex PCR; TCRdb keeps only in-frame clonotypes and omits some of them. The sample lists roughly 38,000 clones, 88% occurring once. Sample: peripheral blood, taken before any cancer treatment. The receptors originated from a female donor over 55 with stage I squamous cell lung carcinoma. The conserved cysteine and the conserved F or W are not part of the CDR3 here. The D gene is left open where the match is weak. The listing skips clone size in some rows; elsewhere it reads once, few, many or a size class.

d_call: TRBD1
v_call: TRBV9
clone_size: NA
cdr3_aa: ASSVTHRGWMGDGYT

d_call: NA
v_call: TRBV6-1
clone_size: NA
cdr3_aa: ASIALQGSTEAF

d_call: TRBD2
v_call: TRBV6-6
clone_size: NA
cdr3_aa: ASNKAGGRTYNEQF

d_call: TRBD1
v_call: TRBV2
clone_size: NA
cdr3_aa: ASNRQGTGYGYT

d_call: NA
v_call: TRBV7-8
clone_size: NA
cdr3_aa: ASSSLRQSNYGYT

d_call: TRBD2
v_call: TRBV5-1
clone_size: few
cdr3_aa: ASSAGLAGGYEQY

d_call: TRBD2
v_call: TRBV7-2
clone_size: NA
cdr3_aa: ASATSGANTGELF

d_call: NA
v_call: TRBV6-6
clone_size: NA
cdr3_aa: ASIPTGSYYGYT

d_call: NA
v_call: TRBV9
clone_size: NA
cdr3_aa: ASSPRLASYEQY

d_call: TRBD1
v_call: TRBV2
clone_size: NA
cdr3_aa: ASTGQASYNEQF

d_call: TRBD1
v_call: TRBV5-1
clone_size: NA
cdr3_aa: ASSPQGGFTEAF

d_call: NA
v_call: TRBV30
clone_size: NA
cdr3_aa: AWSVLGPDGYT

d_call: NA
v_call: TRBV28
clone_size: NA
cdr3_aa: ASSSPPEIADNEQF

d_call: TRBD2
v_call: TRBV9
clone_size: NA
cdr3_aa: ASSPYSGSGADTQY

d_call: NA
v_call: TRBV19
clone_size: once
cdr3_aa: ASSMVGGQNYGYT

d_call: NA
v_call: TRBV21-1
clone_size: NA
cdr3_aa: ASGRSEAF

d_call: TRBD1
v_call: TRBV6-1
clone_size: NA
cdr3_aa: ASSQGERGGYT

d_call: TRBD2
v_call: TRBV6-6
clone_size: once
cdr3_aa: ASSYSSGRGDEQF

d_call: NA
v_call: TRBV25-1
clone_size: NA
cdr3_aa: ASSNTREQPQY

d_call: NA
v_call: TRBV11-1
clone_size: NA
cdr3_aa: ASSFGNRVENTEAF

d_call: TRBD1
v_call: TRBV28
clone_size: NA
cdr3_aa: ASRGGSQGSTGNTIY

d_call: TRBD2
v_call: TRBV6-5
clone_size: NA
cdr3_aa: ASGAGGPTDTQY

d_call: TRBD1
v_call: TRBV30
clone_size: NA
cdr3_aa: AWSVRGWDRSSYEQY

d_call: NA
v_call: TRBV18
clone_size: once
cdr3_aa: ASSPGGPNEQF

d_call: TRBD2
v_call: TRBV9
clone_size: NA
cdr3_aa: ASSGTSGLETQY

d_call: NA
v_call: TRBV9
clone_size: once
cdr3_aa: ASSAGSTNYGYT

d_call: NA
v_call: TRBV10-3
clone_size: NA
cdr3_aa: AISESRSYEQY

d_call: NA
v_call: TRBV12-5
clone_size: NA
cdr3_aa: ASGLVNAYEQY

d_call: NA
v_call: TRBV7-2
clone_size: NA
cdr3_aa: ASSGDRQETQY

d_call: NA
v_call: TRBV18
clone_size: NA
cdr3_aa: ASSPRRADLDEQY

d_call: TRBD2
v_call: TRBV30
clone_size: NA
cdr3_aa: AWSGGTSGEQF

d_call: NA
v_call: TRBV21-1
clone_size: NA
cdr3_aa: ASSTDYYEQY

d_call: NA
v_call: TRBV5-1
clone_size: NA
cdr3_aa: ASSLALTETEAF

d_call: TRBD1
v_call: TRBV5-4
clone_size: NA
cdr3_aa: ASSPNRGRGYT

d_call: NA
v_call: TRBV5-6
clone_size: NA
cdr3_aa: ASSLVRTEAF

d_call: NA
v_call: TRBV25-1
clone_size: NA
cdr3_aa: ASSEYPGNTEAF

d_call: NA
v_call: TRBV10-3
clone_size: NA
cdr3_aa: AIPFSSIPGNTIY

d_call: TRBD1
v_call: TRBV9
clone_size: NA
cdr3_aa: ASSVGTGGLETQY

d_call: NA
v_call: TRBV5-1
clone_size: NA
cdr3_aa: ASSNGYPQETQY

d_call: TRBD1
v_call: TRBV7-9
clone_size: few
cdr3_aa: ASSPQGSNQPQH

d_call: TRBD1
v_call: TRBV7-9
clone_size: medium-sized
cdr3_aa: ASSHRDRNYEQY

d_call: NA
v_call: TRBV25-1
clone_size: few
cdr3_aa: ASSERGQGGGYT

d_call: NA
v_call: TRBV9
clone_size: NA
cdr3_aa: ASSVATVDPTDTEAF

d_call: NA
v_call: TRBV4-2
clone_size: NA
cdr3_aa: ASTQGPGFDTGELF

d_call: NA
v_call: TRBV7-9
clone_size: once
cdr3_aa: ASSLTVGQPQH

d_call: NA
v_call: TRBV6-5
clone_size: few
cdr3_aa: ASSYSPGEGTDTQY

d_call: NA
v_call: TRBV5-1
clone_size: NA
cdr3_aa: ASSLNRASNEKLF

d_call: NA
v_call: TRBV18
clone_size: NA
cdr3_aa: ASSKGRGDASYEQY

d_call: NA
v_call: TRBV9
clone_size: NA
cdr3_aa: ASSPQGNSPLH

d_call: TRBD2
v_call: TRBV9
clone_size: once
cdr3_aa: ASSGGTSGTDTQY

d_call: TRBD1
v_call: TRBV30
clone_size: NA
cdr3_aa: AFSRDRGLETQY